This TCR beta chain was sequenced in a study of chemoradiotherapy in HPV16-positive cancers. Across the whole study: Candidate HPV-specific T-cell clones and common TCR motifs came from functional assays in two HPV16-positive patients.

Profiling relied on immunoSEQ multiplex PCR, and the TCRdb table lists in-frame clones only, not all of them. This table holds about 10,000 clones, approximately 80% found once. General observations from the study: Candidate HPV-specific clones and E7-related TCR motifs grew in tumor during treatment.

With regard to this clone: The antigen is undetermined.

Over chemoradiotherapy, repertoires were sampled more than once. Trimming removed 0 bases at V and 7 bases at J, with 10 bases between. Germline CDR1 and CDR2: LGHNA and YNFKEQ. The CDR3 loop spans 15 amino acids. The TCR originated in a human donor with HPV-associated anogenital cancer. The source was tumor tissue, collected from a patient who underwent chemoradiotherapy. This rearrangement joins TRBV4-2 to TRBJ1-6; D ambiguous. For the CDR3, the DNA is TGTGCCAGCAGCCAAGAACGGGGAGTGAATTCACCCCTCCACTTT. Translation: CASSQERGVNSPLHF.